What follows describes a single T cell receptor (beta chain). Antigen: not known. Second-dose timings of about 4 or about 12 weeks were pooled. Germline V gives CDR1 SGHTA, CDR2 FQGNSA. V dropped 2 bases and J dropped 0 bases, with 5 bases sitting between them. CDR3 size: 14 residues. This record comes from a study of T cell responses to AZD1222 COVID-19 vaccine. Some clones are missing from TCRdb's copy, which holds only in-frame ones; the method was immunoSEQ multiplex PCR. The sample lists more than 100,000 clones; under 95% were seen once. Study results and limitations: Donors were chiefly white British, with a greater number of females, and clonal diversity was perhaps underestimated. Per reports, nearly half of all spike-specific TCRs target regions that are unmutated in variants.

Sequencing was performed on peripheral blood, taken 28 days after the second AZD1222 dose. The J gene is TRBJ1-3, the V gene TRBV7-2; D not certain. The receptor was isolated from an adult who received the AZD1222 COVID-19 vaccine. CDR3 in DNA: TGTGCCAGCAGCTTAAGAGACTCTGGAAACACCATATATTTT. This codes for CASSLRDSGNTIYF. Together with reference TRBV7-2 and TRBJ1-3, the CDR3 gives the full variable domain: GAGVSQSPSNKVTEKGKDVELRCDPISGHTALYWYRQSLGQGLEFLIYFQGNSAPDKSGLPSDRFSAERTGGSVSTLTIQRTQQEDSAVYLCASSLRDSGNTIYFGEGSWLTVV.